Presented here are 9 T cell receptor beta chains from one specimen sequenced in a study of blood T cell repertoires in COVID-19. Sequencing used immunoSEQ multiplex PCR; TCRdb keeps in-frame clones, though not all of them. Of about 340,000 clones listed, around nine tenths were seen once; the top ten hold roughly 6.6%. The sample taken for sequencing was peripheral blood. All receptors derive from a woman in her 70s with COVID-19, enrolled during active disease.

The chain couples TRBV9 to TRBJ2-1; TRBD2 matches 9 bases. The CDR3 covers 12 residues. CDR1 is SGDLS and CDR2 is YYNGEE in the germline V gene. After removal of 4 bases from V and 12 bases from J, the junction contained 5 bases not matched to a gene. For the CDR3, the DNA is TGTGCCAGCAGCCCCCTAGCGGGGATGCAGTTCTTC. Protein: CASSPLAGMQFF.

This chain links TRBV29-1 with TRBJ2-5; maybe TRBD2 (7 bases). The CDR3 consists of 14 residues. CDR1 and CDR2 (germline): SQVTM, ANQGSEA. Trimming took 4 bases from V and 4 from J, leaving 16 bases between them. The CDR3 region has the DNA TGCAGCGTTGCGTGGGGCGGGGGCACAGAGACCCAGTACTTC. Amino acid sequence: CSVAWGGGTETQYF.

A note on this clone: Other DNA sequences of this sample code for an identical CDR3. V gene TRBV12-3 or TRBV12-4 combines with J gene TRBJ1-5; D ambiguous. CDR3 size: 12 residues. V lost 3 bases to trimming and J lost 6 bases, with 6 bases between them. The CDR3 sequence: CASSFEGQPQHF. The CDR3 DNA follows: TGTGCCAGCAGTTTCGAGGGTCAGCCCCAGCATTTT.

The gene calls are TRBV5-1 and TRBJ2-5, with 7 nucleotides matching TRBD1. The CDR3 runs to 15 residues. V lost 0 bases, J lost 1 base, and 3 bases stayed unmatched. CDR1 and CDR2 (germline): SGHRS, YFSETQ. The CDR3 DNA reads as TGCGCCAGCAGCTTGGGACAGGGAATCCAAGAGACCCAGTACTTC. The encoded protein is CASSLGQGIQETQYF.

The chain couples TRBV5-8 to TRBJ2-3; the match to TRBD2 covers 9 bases. The CDR3 contains 15 residues. Germline-derived CDR1 and CDR2 are SGHTS and YDEGEE. V dropped 3 bases and J dropped 3; count of bases not matched to a gene: 5. The CDR3 coding sequence is TGTGCCAGCAGCTCGAGCGGGGGGCCGACAGATACGCAGTATTTT. It encodes CASSSSGGPTDTQYF.

The chain is built from TRBV7-2 and TRBJ2-2; the match to TRBD2 covers 11 bases. Germline values: CDR1 SGHTA, CDR2 FQGNSA. The trim removed 5 bases at V and 3 bases at J, leaving 5 bases unmatched. This CDR3 spans 16 amino acids. CDR3 sequence (DNA): TGTGCCAGCAGCCCTACTAGCGGGGGTTACACCGGGGAGCTGTTTTTT. It yields the protein CASSPTSGGYTGELFF.

CDR3: CASSLISGGLDEKLFF. As DNA, the CDR3 is TGTGCCAGCAGCCTAATTTCAGGGGGCTTAGATGAAAAACTGTTTTTT. J is TRBJ1-4 and V is TRBV28; TRBD1 agrees at 8 bases. Germline CDR1 is MDHEN and CDR2 is SYDVKM. The CDR3 extends over 16 amino acids. Trimming at V came to 6 bases and at J to 6 bases, leaving 12 bases not matched to a gene.

The V and J genes are TRBV7-9 and TRBJ2-2, with 8 bases identical to TRBD2. This CDR3 has 15 amino acids. Germline V CDR1 and CDR2: SEHNR, FQNEAQ (reference sequence). V lost 6 bases, J lost 0 bases, and 3 bases stayed unmatched. CDR3 sequence (DNA): TGTGCCAGCAGTCTAGCGGGCCCGAACACCGGGGAGCTGTTTTTT. Its translation: CASSLAGPNTGELFF. The full variable domain, completed using reference TRBV7-9 and TRBJ2-2, is DTGVSQNPRHKITKRGQNVTFRCDPISEHNRLYWYRQTLGQGPEFLTYFQNEAQLEKSRLLSDRFSAERPKGSFSTLEIQRTEQGDSAMYLCASSLAGPNTGELFFGEGSRLTVL.

The chain carries TRBV11-3 and TRBJ2-2; TRBD1 matches at 9 bases. Germline V gene data show CDR1 as SGHNT and CDR2 as YENEEA. CDR3 size: 15 residues. Unmatched junction bases numbered 1, after V lost 5 bases and J lost 0 bases. The CDR3 DNA sequence: TGTGCCAGCAGCCGGACAGGGGCGAACACCGGGGAGCTGTTTTTT. It yields the protein CASSRTGANTGELFF.